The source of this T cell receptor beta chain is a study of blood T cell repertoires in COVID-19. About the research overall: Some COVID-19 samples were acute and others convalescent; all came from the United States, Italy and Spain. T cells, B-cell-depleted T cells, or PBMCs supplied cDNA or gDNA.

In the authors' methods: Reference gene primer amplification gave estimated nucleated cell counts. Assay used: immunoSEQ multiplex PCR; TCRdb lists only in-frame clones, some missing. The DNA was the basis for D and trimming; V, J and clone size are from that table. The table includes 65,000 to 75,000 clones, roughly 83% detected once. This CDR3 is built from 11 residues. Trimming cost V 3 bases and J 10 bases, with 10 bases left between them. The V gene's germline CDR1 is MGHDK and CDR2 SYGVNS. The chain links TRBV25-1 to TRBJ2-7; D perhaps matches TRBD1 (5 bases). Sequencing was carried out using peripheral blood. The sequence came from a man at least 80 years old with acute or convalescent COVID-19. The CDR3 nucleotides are TGTGCCAGCAGTGACAGGGTCGGACAGTACTTC. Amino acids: CASSDRVGQYF.